This T cell receptor beta chain was obtained from a study of Ad26.COV2.S vaccination and SARS-CoV-2 variants (dated by TCRdb to 2020 to 2022). With respect to the entire study: Vaccine-arm donors were drawn from COV1001, a multicentre, randomized, double-blind, placebo-controlled phase I-IIa trial of Ad26.COV2.S in healthy adults. Ad26.COV2.S was administered intramuscularly at a dose of 5x10^10 or 1x10^11 viral particles, either as one shot or as two shots given 56 days apart. TCRbeta repertoire sequencing was used to assess the specificity and breadth of SARS-CoV-2-reactive T cell receptors after Ad26.COV2.S vaccination. The TCR-sequenced set comprised approximately 30 samples: about 19 Ad26.COV2.S vaccine recipients, 5 placebo recipients and 8 SARS-CoV-2 convalescent individuals. Trial participants were randomized into five groups of five, in which low-dose or high-dose Ad26.COV2.S was given once or twice, or placebo was given on both occasions. Blinding of investigators to trial group allocation was maintained during experiments and outcome assessment. Results the study describes overall, beyond this receptor: After vaccination, spike-specific CD8+ and CD4+ T cell responses were reported to show substantial breadth. The authors noted that the TCR breadth and depth analyses may have underestimated total T cell responses. The study was not powered for comparison of responses between vaccine doses or regimens. Vaccine and placebo recipients had similar non-spike TCR breadth, a finding consistent with the vaccine containing only spike. Ad26.COV2.S recipients had higher spike-specific TCR breadth than placebo recipients (P = 0.0014).

Read against the paper, the sample's treatment or condition label means: 19 received Ad26.COV2.S at low or high dose, single or two shots; about five received placebo; per-sample allocation not given. Repertoires of vaccine and placebo recipients were sequenced from samples taken on day 63 after the first injection. Cohort 1b enrolled 20 to 30 adults aged 18-55 years at a single site in Boston, USA, between 29 July and 7 August 2020. As a vaccine, Ad26.COV2.S was a replication-incompetent adenovirus type 26 vector that expressed a prefusion-stabilized SARS-CoV-2 spike protein derived from the original Wuhan strain. With respect to this clone: There is no known antigen for this receptor. Base qualities are not provided; no much larger clone lies one nucleotide away.

The immunoSEQ Assay was the method used to sequence TCRbeta CDR3 regions. After extraction, genomic DNA underwent amplification by bias-controlled multiplex PCR, followed by high-throughput sequencing. Per the authors' processing: To quantify the absolute abundance of every unique TCRbeta CDR3 region, sequences were collapsed and filtered. T cell fraction was estimated by normalization of TCRbeta template counts to usable DNA, with usable DNA being measured through amplification of reference genes present in all nucleated cells. Repertoire TCRs were annotated as SARS-CoV-2-specific by exact matching of V gene, CDR3 amino acid sequence and J gene to a known reactive TCR set. MIRA supplied the reference SARS-CoV-2 TCR set, which was filtered for enrichment in COVID-19-positive ImmuneCODE repertoires so that public or cross-reactive TCRs were removed. Drawing on the MIRA antigens, annotated TCRs were analysed further at the level of specific ORF or position within ORF. Breadth was defined as the number of annotated unique rearrangements divided by the total number of unique productive rearrangements, and depth was defined as the summed frequency of the annotated unique rearrangements. Group comparisons of TCR breadth used two-sided Wilcoxon rank-sum tests. The table comes from immuneACCESS by way of TCRdb, which keeps in-frame sequences with V and J called. Part of the clones is missing from these tables; in studies checked, under half for an unresolved V gene and the rest for unknown reasons. From that table come the V and J calls and clone size; the DNA was used to work out D and trimming. The sample profile shows about 420,000 clones; 88% of them were found once. Of the sample, around 3.6% is held by the ten largest clones.

There are 13 amino acids in the CDR3, from cysteine to phenylalanine inclusive. Only the CDR3 region is kept as DNA, spanning 39 bases read in frame from base 1. The junction shows trimming of 1 base on V and 11 bases on J, plus 12 bases between the germline ends. In the germline V gene (reference sequence), CDR1 corresponds to GTSNPN and CDR2 to SVGIG. The clonotype originates from a person aged 18 to 59 who received the Ad26.COV2.S COVID-19 vaccine or a placebo. In this chain, TRBV30 is recombined with TRBJ1-6; confidence is insufficient to name the D gene. The material was peripheral blood, obtained in a trial of Ad26.COV2.S vaccine versus placebo. The DNA sequence is as follows: TGTGCCTGGAGTGACCGGGAAGGTACACCCCTCCACTTT. Its coded protein is CAWSDREGTPLHF. This CDR3, with the reference TRBV30 and TRBJ1-6 proteins standing in past its ends, gives the full variable domain SQTIHQWPATLVQPVGSPLSLECTVEGTSNPNLYWYRQAAGRGLQLLFYSVGIGQISSEVPQNLSASRPQDRQFILSSKKLLLSDSGFYLCAWSDREGTPLHFGNGTRLTVT.